The table lists the clone carrying this T cell receptor (beta chain) with many counts. The antigen remains unidentified. Amplified regions were TCR beta CDR3 sequences from RNA transcripts. A set of HTBI primers served as the primers for a first-round RT-PCR of the TCR CDR3. TCRdb processed the multiplex PCR reads anew with MiXCR; each CDR3 protein has one entry. The profile covers 130,000 to 150,000 distinct CDR3 sequences, with about 20% appearing a single time and about two thirds taken by the ten largest. The data were taken from a study of T cells in Graves' hyperthyroidism and ophthalmopathy. The study, taken as a whole, reports: Ophthalmopathy cases were set apart from stable hyperthyroidism by a 13 V-J model.

The V end was cut by 5 bases, the J end by 4 bases, with 15 bases between. The CDR3 length is 15 residues. Per the germline V gene, CDR1 is MDHEN and CDR2 is SYDVKM. Patients aged 18 to 65 with hyperthyroidism were newly diagnosed, with duration under 2 months. Lactation, pregnancy, other autoimmune disease or uncontrolled infection led to exclusion of patients. The receptor's source is a woman aged 50 to 60 with Graves' hyperthyroidism that later progressed to Graves' ophthalmopathy. Sequencing was done on a sample of blood. This chain uses TRBV28 with TRBJ2-1; TRBD1 or TRBD2 may be the D gene (5 bases each). This CDR3 is CASSPPGRGYNEQFF. The CDR3 nucleotides are TGTGCCAGCAGTCCGCCGGGAAGGGGATACAATGAGCAGTTCTTC.